Below, 17 T cell receptor beta chains from the same sample are listed, as sequenced in a study of Tregs in tolerant kidney transplant recipients. TCRdb's copy holds only in-frame clones and misses some; the assay was immunoSEQ multiplex PCR. The sample lists some 70,000 clones, roughly 92% occurring once. This specimen was CD8+ T cells from blood, taken before the transplant. Receptors originate from a human donor who received a combined kidney and bone marrow transplant.

A few counts support this clone. V usage is TRBV10-3 and J usage is TRBJ2-2, with 7 bases aligning to TRBD2. Germline V gene lookup returns CDR1 ENHRY and CDR2 SYGVKD. The CDR3 consists of 18 residues. Trimming took 7 bases from V and 3 from J; bases not matched to a gene: 17. As DNA, the CDR3 is TGTGCCATCACCGACCTTTATTCTGAGGGAGGGGACACCGGGGAGCTGTTTTTT. Protein product: CAITDLYSEGGDTGELFF.

For the CDR3, the DNA is TGTGCCAGCAGCATATGGACAGGGGATGATAGGTTCTTC. It yields the protein CASSIWTGDDRFF. The J gene is TRBJ2-1, the V gene TRBV7-2, with TRBD1 matching over 9 bases. Germline V gene data show CDR1 as SGHTA and CDR2 as FQGNSA. The CDR3 is made up of 13 amino acids. V gave up 5 bases and J gave up 15 bases; unmatched junction bases: 11. The whole variable domain, remainder taken from reference TRBV7-2 and TRBJ2-1, is GAGVSQSPSNKVTEKGKDVELRCDPISGHTALYWYRQSLGQGLEFLIYFQGNSAPDKSGLPSDRFSAERTGGSVSTLTIQRTQQEDSAVYLCASSIWTGDDRFFGPGTRLTVL.

This clone was seen only once. CDR3 bases: TGTGCCAGCAGCTTAGCGCTAGGGGGCCTAATGAACACTGAAGCTTTCTTT. This translates into CASSLALGGLMNTEAFF. The rearrangement links TRBV7-9 to TRBJ1-1; TRBD1 matches 7 bases. Germline CDR1 reads SEHNR; CDR2 reads FQNEAQ (reference sequence). The CDR3 covers 17 residues. With 0 bases clipped from V and 0 bases from J, the junction kept 7 bases outside the gene matches.

The chain uses TRBV4-2 and TRBJ1-2, with 7 bases aligning to TRBD1. There are 17 residues in the CDR3. Trimming removed 0 bases from V and 0 bases from J; junction bases left unmatched: 7. Germline CDR1 reads LGHNA; CDR2 reads YNFKEQ. The CDR3 sequence is CASSQDPRQGANYGYTF. The CDR3, as DNA: TGTGCCAGCAGCCAAGATCCTAGACAGGGAGCTAACTATGGCTACACCTTC.

The rearrangement links TRBV30 to TRBJ2-7, with a tentative D call TRBD2 (6 bases). Trimming removed 7 bases at V and 5 bases at J, with 18 bases between. Germline-derived CDR1 and CDR2 are GTSNPN and SVGIG (reference sequence). This CDR3 is 13 amino acids long. CDR3 loop: CAFGGAGPNEQYF. DNA for the CDR3: TGTGCCTTTGGAGGGGCAGGCCCAAACGAGCAGTACTTC.

In DNA, the CDR3 is TGCGCCAGCAGCCCACTAGCGGGGGGGTCCGGGGAGCTGTTTTTT. Translation gives CASSPLAGGSGELFF. The chain recombines TRBV4-3 with TRBJ2-2; 13 bases agree with TRBD2. The length of the CDR3 is 15 residues. Germline V lookup: CDR1 LGHNA, CDR2 YSLEER. The trim removed 4 bases at V and 6 bases at J, leaving 2 bases unmatched.

The chain has TRBV27 and TRBJ2-5, with 7 bases lining up with TRBD1. The J call is in doubt because the DNA end fits TRBJ2-7 better. CDR1 and CDR2 (germline): MNHEY, SMNVEV (reference sequence). The CDR3 covers 13 residues. CDR3 DNA: TGTGCCACCAAGACAGGGAAGGGCTACGAGCAGTACTTC. The encoded protein is CATKTGKGYEQYF.

The chain couples TRBV9 to TRBJ1-2, with TRBD1 matching 10 bases. Germline lookup yields CDR1 SGDLS and CDR2 YYNGEE. The CDR3 spans 14 residues. V shed 4 bases, J shed 4 bases, and the junction held 4 bases outside the gene matches. The CDR3 spells CASSQWTGGYGYTF. CDR3 coding DNA: TGTGCCAGCAGCCAGTGGACAGGGGGCTATGGCTACACCTTC.

The genes are TRBV27 and TRBJ2-1; 7 nucleotides align to TRBD2. J lost 6 bases, V lost 4 bases, and 9 bases had no gene match. There are 15 residues in the CDR3. Germline V gene lookup returns CDR1 MNHEY and CDR2 SMNVEV (reference sequence). Here the CDR3 reads CASSSIGEGVNEQFF. As DNA, the CDR3 is TGTGCCAGCAGTTCAATAGGGGAGGGCGTCAATGAGCAGTTCTTC.

This chain links TRBV4-3 with TRBJ2-7, with D possibly matching TRBD1 (6 bases). Germline values: CDR1 LGHNA, CDR2 YSLEER. Deletions cut 0 bases from V and 3 bases from J, with 12 bases between. This CDR3 is 15 amino acids long. The CDR3 is CASSQDFTGSYEQYF. CDR3 coding DNA: TGCGCCAGCAGCCAAGATTTTACAGGGAGCTACGAGCAGTACTTC.

The chain has TRBV5-3 and TRBJ1-5; no clear D. TRBV5-3 belongs to the ORF category, with a function that is uncertain. V lost 5 bases and J 10 bases, leaving 19 bases between the germline ends. The CDR3 totals 14 residues. The chain's CDR3 is CARRSRPGEKPQHF. As DNA, the CDR3 is TGTGCCAGAAGATCGAGGCCCGGGGAGAAACCCCAGCATTTT.

The chain employs TRBV29-1 and TRBJ2-6; D is uncertain. Germline CDR1 reads SQVTM; CDR2 reads ANQGSEA. V was cut by 3 bases and J by 0 bases, with 9 bases left in between. The CDR3 has 15 amino acids. CDR3: CSVDGLNSGANVLTF. CDR3 nucleotides: TGCAGCGTTGATGGCCTGAACTCTGGGGCCAACGTCCTGACTTTC.

The V and J genes are TRBV4-3 and TRBJ2-7, with TRBD1 as a possible D gene (6 bases). Germline assignment: CDR1 LGHNA and CDR2 YSLEER. The CDR3 totals 14 residues. With 3 bases removed from V and 2 bases from J, the gap between germline ends came to 11 bases. For the CDR3, the DNA is TGCGCCAGCAGCCAGGACAGCCGCACCTACGAGCAGTACTTC. The encoded protein is CASSQDSRTYEQYF.

This sequence joins TRBV19 and TRBJ1-1; maybe TRBD1 (6 bases). The CDR3 has 15 residues. The V end lost 1 base, the J end lost 5 bases, and 14 bases lay between the germline ends. Germline CDR1 LNHDA, CDR2 SQIVND (reference sequence). CDR3 bases: TGTGCCAGTAGTATAGTCCTAGGGGGGGGAACTGAAGCTTTCTTT. Encoded protein: CASSIVLGGGTEAFF.

The chain carries TRBV6-1 and TRBJ2-7; D unresolved. The V end was cut by 2 bases, the J end by 6 bases, with 11 bases between. This CDR3 comprises 13 residues. Germline V gene sequence: CDR1 MNHNS, CDR2 SASEGT. The CDR3 nucleotides are TGTGCCAGCAGTGAAACTCTGTTCTCCGAGCAGTACTTC. Protein product: CASSETLFSEQYF.

The chain uses TRBV6-8 and TRBJ1-1; possibly TRBD1 for D (6 bases). CDR3 length: 11 residues. Looked up from germline, CDR1 is MNHGY and CDR2 is SAAAGT. V was pared by 6 bases and J by 5 bases, with 7 bases between. As DNA, the CDR3 is TGTGCCAGCAGCCAGGGGACTGAAGCTTTCTTT. This sequence encodes CASSQGTEAFF.

The rearrangement links TRBV12-5 to TRBJ1-1; 7 bases are a match to TRBD1. The CDR3 is made up of 15 amino acids. V shed 0 bases, J shed 8 bases, and the junction held 9 bases outside the gene matches. Per germline, CDR1 LGHNT and CDR2 FRNRAP. CDR3 sequence reads: CASGLVLGTVSEAFF. The CDR3 DNA reads as TGTGCTAGTGGTTTGGTACTTGGGACAGTATCAGAAGCTTTCTTT.